The source of this T cell receptor beta chain is a study of shared clonotypes between healthy human individuals. V dropped 5 bases and J dropped 10 bases, with 11 bases sitting between them. CDR1 is SEHNR and CDR2 is FQNEAQ in the germline V gene (reference sequence). This CDR3 contains 11 residues. The protocol was immunoSEQ multiplex PCR, while the TCRdb copy is restricted to in-frame clones and leaves out a portion. Of hundreds of thousands of clones in the sample, roughly 97% were seen once. The sequenced material came from naive CD4+ T cells sorted from blood. As to subset: CD45RA+ positively selected. The chain recombines TRBV7-9 with TRBJ2-5; D unclear. This clonotype originated in a woman aged 30 to 39 in good health. CDR3 nucleotides: TGTGCCAGCAGCCCTGGGGTAGGCCAGTACTTC. This codes for CASSPGVGQYF.